Below, 20 T cell receptor beta chains from the same sample are listed, as sequenced in a study of regulatory T cells in long-lasting Graves disease. The time point is: newly diagnosed GD, antithyroid drugs for less than 3 months. The authors made the TCR library using RNA they extracted from PBMCs. iRepertoire HTBI primers and Arm-PCR of CDR3 regions built TCR beta libraries. TCRdb redid the calling of the multiplex PCR reads with MiXCR, one entry per CDR3 protein. Of approximately 460,000 distinct CDR3 sequences in the sample, roughly 17% were seen once. This sample was shared with a second study, whose subject was T cells in Graves' hyperthyroidism and ophthalmopathy.

The input for sequencing was peripheral blood mononuclear cells (PBMCs), taken at new diagnosis, from a patient treated with antithyroid drugs. These receptors all come from a woman younger than 45 with Graves disease.

With regard to this clonotype: This sequence is one base from a far larger clone and is likely a read error. The chain recombines TRBV28 with TRBJ2-1, with a possible D match to TRBD2 (5 bases). Trimming pared 5 bases from V and 10 bases from J, leaving 21 bases between. Germline V gene lookup returns CDR1 MDHEN and CDR2 SYDVKM. The CDR3 has 15 residues. CDR3 sequence reads: CASSTGGLVWYEQFF. CDR3 sequence (DNA): TGTGCCAGCAGTACCGGCGGGCTCGTATGGTACGAGCAGTTCTTC. Full variable domain (outside the CDR3, taken from reference TRBV28 and TRBJ2-1): DVKVTQSSRYLVKRTGEKVFLECVQDMDHENMFWYRQDPGLGLRLIYFSYDVKMKEKGDIPEGYSVSREKKERFSLILESASTNQTSMYLCASSTGGLVWYEQFFGPGTRLTVL.

For this clonotype: Being one base from a much bigger clone, this may be a read error. The chain has TRBV18 and TRBJ1-6; D call uncertain. The CDR3 is made up of 14 amino acids. Trimming took off 8 bases at V and 7 bases at J, with 15 bases between the two ends. The V gene's germline CDR1 is KGHSH and CDR2 LQKENI. DNA of the CDR3: TGTGCCAGCACTGAGGACCGGGGAAATTCACCCCTCCACTTT. It yields the protein CASTEDRGNSPLHF.

As concerns this clonotype: A single base separates this from a much larger clone, so it may be a read error. Because it lacks the conserved phenylalanine or tryptophan at the end, this CDR3 is likely a read error. This sequence joins TRBV20-1 and TRBJ2-5; 13 bases are shared with TRBD2. The DNA end is a closer match to TRBJ2-1, so the J assignment may be wrong. CDR3 length: 14 residues. CDR1 is DFQATT, CDR2 SNEGSKA, per germline (reference sequence). Written as DNA, the CDR3 is TGCAGTGCTAGCGGACTAGCGGGAGTCGATGAGCAGTTCTTG. This encodes CSASGLAGVDEQFL.

Many counts were recorded for this clonotype. The chain recombines TRBV3-1 with TRBJ1-4; tentative D call: TRBD1 (6 bases). Germline V lookup: CDR1 LGHDT, CDR2 YNNKEL (reference sequence). Trimming pared 1 base from V and 7 bases from J, leaving 10 bases between. The CDR3 is 14 amino acids. The CDR3 here is CASSQGRGGEKLFF. CDR3 DNA: TGTGCCAGCAGCCAAGGCAGGGGTGGTGAAAAACTGTTTTTT.

This clonotype has ten or more counts. V usage is TRBV27 and J usage is TRBJ2-3, with D uncertain. V lost 4 bases and J lost 1, with 9 bases in between. The germline CDR1 and CDR2 sequences are MNHEY and SMNVEV (reference sequence). The CDR3 contains 14 residues. As DNA, the CDR3 is TGTGCCAGCAGTTCACAGTTGGGCACAGATACGCAGTATTTT. Translation gives CASSSQLGTDTQYF.

The chain carries TRBV12-3 or TRBV12-4 and TRBJ1-4; a possible D gene is TRBD1 (6 bases). The CDR3 has 17 residues. V lost 3 bases to trimming and J lost 2 bases, with 16 bases between them. CDR3 protein: CASSLRLGGTTNEKLFF. The CDR3 DNA reads TGTGCCAGCAGTTTGAGGTTAGGGGGTACTACTAATGAAAAACTGTTTTTT.

Within the sample, this clonotype is medium-sized. V gene TRBV7-8 combines with J gene TRBJ2-7; the D call may be TRBD1 or TRBD2 (5 bases each). V gave up 2 bases and J gave up 6 bases, with 11 bases separating them. The CDR3 runs to 13 residues. Germline CDR1 is SGHVS and CDR2 is FQNEAQ. As DNA, the CDR3 is TGTGCCAGCAGCTTACCGGGACCATCCGAGCAGTACTTC. The encoded protein is CASSLPGPSEQYF.

There are many counts of this clonotype. This chain connects TRBV11-1 to TRBJ2-1; 8 positions agree with TRBD2. Germline assignment: CDR1 SGHAT and CDR2 FQDESV (reference sequence). The J segment lost 2 bases and the V segment lost 0 bases, leaving 3 bases of the junction unmatched. This CDR3 has 16 amino acids. CDR3: CASSLASAGAYNEQFF. CDR3 DNA sequence: TGTGCCAGCAGCTTAGCCTCAGCGGGAGCCTACAATGAGCAGTTCTTC.

V gene TRBV7-9 combines with J gene TRBJ2-3; 7 nucleotides match TRBD2. CDR1 is SEHNR and CDR2 is FQNEAQ in the germline V gene (reference sequence). This CDR3 contains 17 residues. V trimming: 4 bases; J trimming: 1 base; junction bases outside the gene matches: 11. The CDR3 region is CASSYLTREQRTDTQYF. CDR3 in DNA: TGTGCCAGCAGCTACCTCACGCGGGAGCAACGCACAGATACGCAGTATTTT. Variable domain in full (rest from reference TRBV7-9 and TRBJ2-3): DTGVSQNPRHKITKRGQNVTFRCDPISEHNRLYWYRQTLGQGPEFLTYFQNEAQLEKSRLLSDRFSAERPKGSFSTLEIQRTEQGDSAMYLCASSYLTREQRTDTQYFGPGTRLTVL.

The chain couples TRBV2 to TRBJ2-3, with TRBD1 matching 7 bases. This CDR3 region has 12 residues. Germline CDR1 reads SNHLY; CDR2 reads FYNNEI. V gave up 7 bases and J gave up 11 bases; unmatched junction bases: 9. The CDR3 loop reads CASTTDRVGQYF. Here the CDR3 DNA reads TGTGCCAGCACCACCGACAGGGTTGGGCAGTATTTT.

The chain joins TRBV20-1 to TRBJ2-7, with 8 bases fitting TRBD2. Looked up from germline, CDR1 is DFQATT and CDR2 is SNEGSKA (reference sequence). V was clipped by 1 base and J by 2 bases; unmatched bases: 7. This CDR3 comprises 15 residues. Here the CDR3 reads CSARATSGLTYEQYF. CDR3 nucleotide sequence: TGCAGTGCTAGAGCAACTAGCGGCCTAACCTACGAGCAGTACTTC.

There are many counts of this clonotype. The chain carries TRBV30 and TRBJ1-5, with unresolved D. The CDR3 spans 13 residues. V lost 3 bases and J lost 1, with 7 bases in between. Per the germline V gene, CDR1 is GTSNPN and CDR2 is SVGIG (reference sequence). The CDR3: CAWSHGSNQPQHF. CDR3 nucleotide sequence: TGTGCCTGGAGCCACGGGAGCAATCAGCCCCAGCATTTT.

V is TRBV5-4 and J is TRBJ2-3, with TRBD2 identical over 9 bases. Germline lookup yields CDR1 SGHNT and CDR2 YYREEE (reference sequence). CDR3 length: 14 amino acids. V trimming: 7 bases; J trimming: 5 bases; junction bases outside the gene matches: 8. Here the CDR3 DNA reads TGTGCCAGCCAATCTAGCGGGATTTTAGATACGCAGTATTTT. Translating gives CASQSSGILDTQYF.

In its sample, this clonotype was seen many times. The rearrangement uses TRBV20-1 and TRBJ2-5; no definite D call. Germline-derived CDR1 and CDR2 are DFQATT and SNEGSKA (reference sequence). The CDR3 has 12 amino acids. V lost 3 bases, J lost 3 bases, and 8 bases lay in between. The chain's CDR3 is CSARTGEETQYF. The CDR3 bases are TGCAGTGCTAGGACTGGTGAAGAGACCCAGTACTTC.

This clonotype was recorded many times. The germline gene is not matched at one end of the junction; a read error may be the cause. The rearrangement links TRBV29-1 to TRBJ2-1; D may be TRBD1 (5 bases). This CDR3 comprises 14 residues. Germline V gene sequence: CDR1 SQVTM, CDR2 ANQGSEA. CDR3 in amino acids: CSVEGVSSYNEQFF. In DNA, the CDR3 is TGCAGCGTCGAAGGGGTATCCTCCTACAATGAGCAGTTCTTC.

A word on this clonotype: This sequence is one base from a far larger clone and is likely a read error. The chain recombines TRBV7-2 with TRBJ2-7, with a weak D call TRBD2 (6 bases). This CDR3 has 16 amino acids. V dropped 5 bases and J dropped 7 bases, with 24 bases sitting between them. Germline CDR1 SGHTA, CDR2 FQGNSA. The CDR3 is CASSPLGREGSSEQYF. The CDR3 region has the DNA TGTGCCAGCAGCCCCTTGGGGCGGGAAGGGTCGAGTGAGCAGTACTTC.

There are many counts of this clonotype. This chain uses TRBV11-2 with TRBJ1-1; 11 bases are shared with TRBD1. Trimming removed 5 bases from V and 1 base from J; junction bases left unmatched: 3. Germline values: CDR1 SGHAT, CDR2 FQNNGV. The CDR3 totals 15 residues. The CDR3 DNA sequence: TGTGCCAGCAGCCGGGACAGGGGGTCGAACACTGAAGCTTTCTTT. Translated, it gives CASSRDRGSNTEAFF.

This clonotype showed up just a few times. V usage is TRBV7-9 and J usage is TRBJ2-5; TRBD1 aligns across 8 bases. CDR1 and CDR2 from the germline V gene are SEHNR and FQNEAQ (reference sequence). The CDR3 has 14 amino acids. The V and J ends lost 5 bases and 8 bases, in that order; junction bases with no gene match: 10. The CDR3: CASSALGTGPTQYF. The CDR3 nucleotides are TGTGCCAGCAGCGCATTAGGGACAGGCCCCACCCAGTACTTC.

This clonotype has at least ten counts. V gene TRBV7-9 combines with J gene TRBJ2-7, with 8 bases that match TRBD2. Germline assignment: CDR1 SEHNR and CDR2 FQNEAQ (reference sequence). Trimming removed 4 bases from V and 5 bases from J; junction bases left unmatched: 7. The CDR3 covers 14 residues. In nucleotides, the CDR3 is TGTGCCAGCAGCTCACAGCGGGAGCGGAACGAGCAGTACTTC. Its translation is CASSSQRERNEQYF.

This chain joins TRBV20-1 and TRBJ1-5; weak D call: TRBD1 (6 bases). V lost 0 bases to trimming and J lost 6 bases, with 9 bases between them. Germline V gene lookup returns CDR1 DFQATT and CDR2 SNEGSKA (reference sequence). The CDR3 consists of 13 residues. CDR3 sequence (DNA): TGCAGTGCTAGAGATGGGGGGGCTCAGCCCCAGCATTTT. It translates to CSARDGGAQPQHF.